This T cell receptor (beta chain) emerged from a study of CD8+ T cells in alopecia areata. Study-level points and caveats: As there was one nonresponder, how baseline CD8+ expansion relates to response remains uncertain. Tofacitinib significantly brought down scalp clonality and expanded CD8+ clones among top 100. Clarity of TCR sharing across patients fell short of that in mice, possibly HLA-related. In lesional scalp, particularly from alopecia totalis/universalis, clonality was higher than in normal scalp.

In regard to this clone: Antigen: not known.

Extracted RNA was reverse transcribed, and the resulting cDNA served as sequencing template. The assay was immunoSEQ multiplex PCR, and TCRdb's table has in-frame clones only and misses some. The sample carries roughly 190,000 clones, roughly 70% recorded once. The treatment is: oral pan-JAK inhibitor, 5-10 mg twice daily. The CDR3 has 14 residues. Trimming took 4 bases from V and 1 from J, leaving 9 bases between them. Germline V gene data show CDR1 as SNHLY and CDR2 as FYNNEI. This chain uses TRBV2 with TRBJ2-3; unclear D gene. The sequence came from a human donor with alopecia areata. The source material was CD4+ T cells sorted from blood, sampled around week 50, from a patient treated with tofacitinib. CDR3 region: CASSGLVGTDTQYF. CDR3 DNA: TGTGCCAGCAGTGGTCTAGTCGGCACAGATACGCAGTATTTT.